The 23 T cell receptor beta chains given below trace back to one sample, sequenced in a study of blood T cell repertoires in COVID-19. Sequencing was performed with immunoSEQ multiplex PCR; in TCRdb, only in-frame clones are kept and a portion is missing. The sample lists around 190,000 clones, approximately 85% occurring once. The sequenced sample was peripheral blood. Receptor source: a woman aged 55-70 years with acute or convalescent COVID-19.

This clone was seen just once. The CDR3 DNA sequence: TGTGCCAGCAGTCCAGGGTTAGATCAGCCCCAGCATTTT. It translates to CASSPGLDQPQHF. The chain combines TRBV2 with TRBJ1-5; D perhaps matches TRBD1 (5 bases). This CDR3 has 13 residues. Trimming shortened V by 5 bases and J by 5 bases, and 10 bases separated the two germline ends. Germline CDR1 SNHLY, CDR2 FYNNEI.

V usage is TRBV6-5 and J usage is TRBJ1-4, with D tentatively TRBD1 (6 bases). The ends were cut back, 6 bases at V and 0 bases at J, with 11 bases in the middle. CDR3 length equals 15 residues. Germline V gene sequence: CDR1 MNHEY, CDR2 SVGAGI. The CDR3 DNA is TGTGCCAGCAGAACTGGACAGACAACTAATGAAAAACTGTTTTTT. The encoded protein is CASRTGQTTNEKLFF.

The V call is TRBV6-2 or TRBV6-3, the J call TRBJ2-3; D might be TRBD1 (6 bases). CDR1 MNHEY and CDR2 SVGEGT come from the germline V gene. V dropped 3 bases and J dropped 1 base, with 20 bases sitting between them. The length of the CDR3 is 18 residues. The CDR3, as DNA: TGTGCCAGCAGTTATGTCCCCCTCGGGACACCACGCACAGATACGCAGTATTTT. As protein: CASSYVPLGTPRTDTQYF.

This chain links TRBV18 with TRBJ1-3, with 8 bases that match TRBD1. The CDR3 totals 17 residues. In germline, CDR1 is KGHSH, CDR2 LQKENI. After removal of 2 bases from V and 3 bases from J, the junction contained 9 bases not matched to a gene. CDR3 in DNA: TGTGCCAGCTCACCATTGGCCGACAGGGGATATGGAAACACCATATATTTT. Its protein product is CASSPLADRGYGNTIYF.

This clone was detected once. CDR3 sequence reads: CATSEAGTQETQYF. The CDR3 nucleotides read TGTGCCACCAGTGAAGCCGGGACACAAGAGACCCAGTACTTC. This chain joins TRBV24-1 and TRBJ2-5; D is perhaps TRBD1 (6 bases). CDR3 size: 14 residues. The germline CDR1 and CDR2 sequences are KGHDR and SFDVKD. V lost 4 bases and J 2 bases, leaving 10 bases between the germline ends.

This clone was counted once. V and J are TRBV28 and TRBJ1-5, with a possible D match to TRBD1 (6 bases). This CDR3 region has 16 residues. Trimming removed 7 bases from V and 1 base from J, with 17 bases in between. Germline lookup yields CDR1 MDHEN and CDR2 SYDVKM. Here the CDR3 reads CASTPGGGASNQPQHF. Here the CDR3 DNA reads TGTGCCAGCACACCTGGAGGGGGGGCAAGCAATCAGCCCCAGCATTTT.

V and J are TRBV20-1 and TRBJ1-1; D is uncertain. The CDR3 length is 14 residues. The germline gives CDR1 DFQATT, CDR2 SNEGSKA (reference sequence). V was clipped by 3 bases and J by 0 bases, with 11 bases between them. CDR3 in amino acids: CSASYPGMNTEAFF. For the CDR3, the DNA is TGCAGTGCTAGTTATCCAGGCATGAACACTGAAGCTTTCTTT.

The chain is built from TRBV9 and TRBJ1-2; D might be TRBD1 (5 bases). This CDR3 is 17 amino acids long. Germline V gene data show CDR1 as SGDLS and CDR2 as YYNGEE. V was shortened by 0 bases and J by 4 bases, with 19 bases between the two germline ends. CDR3 loop: CASSVGPGGGTGYGYTF. The CDR3 DNA follows: TGTGCCAGCAGCGTAGGTCCGGGCGGGGGAACGGGCTATGGCTACACCTTC. The whole variable domain, filled in from reference TRBV9 and TRBJ1-2, reads DSGVTQTPKHLITATGQRVTLRCSPRSGDLSVYWYQQSLDQGLQFLIQYYNGEERAKGNILERFSAQQFPDLHSELNLSSLELGDSALYFCASSVGPGGGTGYGYTFGSGTRLTVV.

The gene calls are TRBV5-1 and TRBJ1-2, with 10 bases matching TRBD1. The CDR3 has 14 residues. Looked up from germline, CDR1 is SGHRS and CDR2 is YFSETQ. J was trimmed by 7 bases and V by 4 bases; bases with no gene match: 7. As DNA, the CDR3 is TGCGCCAGCAGCCCTGACAGGGGGCCGGGTGGCTACACCTTC. Protein product: CASSPDRGPGGYTF.

V and J are TRBV4-1 and TRBJ1-1; D gene uncertain. The CDR3 is 17 amino acids. CDR1 is MGHRA, CDR2 YSYEKL, per germline. V shed 0 bases and J shed 1 base, with 15 bases lying between them. In DNA, the CDR3 is TGCGCCAGCAGCCAAGATCCACCCAACATCGAGAACACTGAAGCTTTCTTT. This encodes CASSQDPPNIENTEAFF.

For this clone: This sample also contains other DNA sequences that code for the same CDR3. The CDR3, as DNA: TGTGCCAGCAGCGTAGCGGGGGTCTCCTACAATGAGCAGTTCTTC. Translated: CASSVAGVSYNEQFF. The V and J genes are TRBV9 and TRBJ2-1, with D perhaps matching TRBD2 (6 bases). Trimming cost V 0 bases and J 0 bases, with 7 bases left between them. Germline V gives CDR1 SGDLS, CDR2 YYNGEE. The CDR3 totals 15 residues. Filled out from reference TRBV9 and TRBJ2-1, the complete variable domain reads DSGVTQTPKHLITATGQRVTLRCSPRSGDLSVYWYQQSLDQGLQFLIQYYNGEERAKGNILERFSAQQFPDLHSELNLSSLELGDSALYFCASSVAGVSYNEQFFGPGTRLTVL.

The chain has TRBV9 and TRBJ2-2, with D tentatively TRBD2 (6 bases). Trimming stripped 1 base from V and 5 bases from J, with 18 bases between. CDR1 and CDR2 from the germline V gene are SGDLS and YYNGEE. The CDR3 is 17 residues long. The CDR3 here is CASSVLPVAASTGELFF. The CDR3 bases are TGTGCCAGCAGCGTATTGCCGGTAGCGGCCTCGACCGGGGAGCTGTTTTTT.

This clone showed up just once. The rearrangement links TRBV6-5 to TRBJ1-5, with D perhaps matching TRBD1 (5 bases). The germline V gene has CDR1 MNHEY and CDR2 SVGAGI. V lost 2 bases and J 4 bases, leaving 12 bases between the germline ends. The CDR3 loop spans 15 amino acids. The CDR3 nucleotides read TGTGCCAGCAGTTACGTAAGGGGAGGGAATCAGCCCCAGCATTTT. Its protein product is CASSYVRGGNQPQHF.

J is TRBJ2-4 and V is TRBV7-9; tentatively, D is TRBD2 (6 bases). The length of the CDR3 is 14 residues. Trimming pared 4 bases from V and 7 bases from J, leaving 14 bases between. Germline V gene sequence: CDR1 SEHNR, CDR2 FQNEAQ (reference sequence). For the CDR3, the DNA is TGTGCCAGCAGCTGGGACTCCCCGGGGAACATTCAGTACTTC. Protein product: CASSWDSPGNIQYF.

J is TRBJ2-7 and V is TRBV6-1; weak D call: TRBD2 (6 bases). CDR3 length: 17 residues. Germline V CDR1 and CDR2: MNHNS, SASEGT. Between the trimmed V and J ends, which lost 4 bases and 2 bases, there was a span of 21 bases. This CDR3 reads CASSGERPGTPTYEQYF. CDR3 coding DNA: TGTGCCAGCAGTGGGGAACGTCCCGGGACTCCCACCTACGAGCAGTACTTC.

The rearrangement joins TRBV27 to TRBJ2-7; 7 bases align to TRBD2. Trimming at V came to 6 bases and at J to 4 bases, leaving 15 bases not matched to a gene. This CDR3 has 16 residues. CDR1 is MNHEY and CDR2 is SMNVEV in the germline V gene (reference sequence). The CDR3 DNA is TGTGCCAGCAGCCGTATACAAGCCCCCGGGGGGTACGAGCAGTACTTC. It is translated as CASSRIQAPGGYEQYF.

The chain couples TRBV5-1 to TRBJ2-3; a weak D match, TRBD1 (6 bases). Trimming pared 3 bases from V and 2 bases from J, leaving 16 bases between. The CDR3 sequence is 16 residues long. Germline V gene sequence: CDR1 SGHRS, CDR2 YFSETQ. Written as DNA, the CDR3 is TGCGCCAGCAGCTCGCTCGGGTGGGACACCACAGATACGCAGTATTTT. Amino acids: CASSSLGWDTTDTQYF.

Comments on this clone: Other DNA sequences of this sample code for an identical CDR3. V is TRBV6-5 and J is TRBJ2-7; TRBD2 matches at 10 bases. CDR3 size: 13 residues. CDR1 and CDR2 from the germline V gene are MNHEY and SVGAGI. V shed 5 bases, J shed 2 bases, and the junction held 0 bases outside the gene matches. CDR3 bases: TGTGCCAGCAGTCTAGCGGGGGCCTACGAGCAGTACTTC. It yields the protein CASSLAGAYEQYF.

This chain links TRBV2 with TRBJ1-1; D is uncertain. Trimming left V 2 bases short and J 5 bases short, with 9 bases between. The CDR3 loop spans 13 amino acids. Per germline, CDR1 SNHLY and CDR2 FYNNEI. CDR3 residues: CASSELEKTEAFF. As DNA, the CDR3 is TGTGCCAGCAGTGAACTCGAGAAGACTGAAGCTTTCTTT.

This clone is a singleton in its sample. The chain recombines TRBV5-4 with TRBJ2-2; TRBD1 matches 8 bases. The CDR3 runs to 14 residues. Trimming cost V 3 bases and J 4 bases; bases outside gene matches: 2. Germline V lookup: CDR1 SGHNT, CDR2 YYREEE (reference sequence). The CDR3 DNA is TGTGCCAGCAGCTCGACAGGGGCCACCGGGGAGCTGTTTTTT. Protein: CASSSTGATGELFF.

The gene calls are TRBV30 and TRBJ1-1, with D perhaps TRBD1 (6 bases). The germline gives CDR1 GTSNPN, CDR2 SVGIG (reference sequence). V was pared by 0 bases and J by 5 bases, with 10 bases between. The CDR3 totals 13 residues. The CDR3 region has the DNA TGTGCCTGGAGTGTATCCAGGGGAACTGAAGCTTTCTTT. It is translated as CAWSVSRGTEAFF.

The rearrangement links TRBV5-1 to TRBJ2-7, with 8 positions matching TRBD2. Germline V gives CDR1 SGHRS, CDR2 YFSETQ. The V segment lost 0 bases and the J segment 7 bases; nucleotides outside the gene matches: 6. CDR3 length equals 14 residues. The chain's CDR3 is CASSLEAGEREQYV. CDR3 coding DNA: TGCGCCAGCAGCTTGGAAGCGGGAGAGCGTGAGCAGTACGTC.

This clone occurred once. The genes are TRBV20-1 and TRBJ1-1; tentative D call: TRBD1 (5 bases). Between the trimmed V and J ends, which lost 3 bases and 5 bases, there was a span of 16 bases. Germline-derived CDR1 and CDR2 are DFQATT and SNEGSKA (reference sequence). CDR3 size: 14 residues. CDR3 region: CSASGQVGGTEAFF. The CDR3, as DNA: TGCAGTGCTAGTGGGCAGGTCGGGGGGACTGAAGCTTTCTTT.